This TCR beta chain was sequenced during a study of cytomegalovirus exposure and HLA in healthy donors. Findings and caveats of the study: Despite most TCR sequences being rare, some public TCRs occurred in many donors.

The CDR3 covers 15 residues. To note about this clone: The antigen remains unidentified.

With 60 Vbeta and 13 Jbeta primers, the PCR was carried out. Sequencing used immunoSEQ multiplex PCR; TCRdb keeps in-frame clones, though not all of them. This table has 180,000 or so clones, roughly 88% appearing once. V gene TRBV21-1 combines with J gene TRBJ1-5. TRBV21-1 is recorded as a pseudogene. This clonotype originated in a man younger than 35 in good health and CMV-seropositive. Sequences were obtained from PBMCs. The CDR3 protein is CASSKGREGSRPQHF. CDR3 coding DNA: TGTGCCAGCAGCAAAGGCCGGGAGGGGAGTCGTCCCCAGCATTTT.